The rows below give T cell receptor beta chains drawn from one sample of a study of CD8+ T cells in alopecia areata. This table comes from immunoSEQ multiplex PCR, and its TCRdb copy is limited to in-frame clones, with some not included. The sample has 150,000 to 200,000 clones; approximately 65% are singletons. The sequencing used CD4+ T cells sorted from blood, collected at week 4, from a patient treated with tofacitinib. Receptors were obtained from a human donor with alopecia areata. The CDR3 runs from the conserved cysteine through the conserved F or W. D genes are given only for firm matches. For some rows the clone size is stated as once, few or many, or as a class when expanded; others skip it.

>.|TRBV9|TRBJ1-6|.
CASSTQADRSPLHF
TGTGCCAGCAGCACTCAAGCAGATCGTTCACCCCTCCACTTT
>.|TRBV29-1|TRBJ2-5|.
CSVGETQYF
TGCAGCGTTGGGGAGACCCAGTACTTC
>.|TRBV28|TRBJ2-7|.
CASSVLYEQYF
TGTGCCAGCAGTGTCTTATACGAGCAGTACTTC
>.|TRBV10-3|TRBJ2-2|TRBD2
CAISVAGGNTGELFF
TGTGCCATCAGTGTAGCGGGGGGCAACACCGGGGAGCTGTTTTTT
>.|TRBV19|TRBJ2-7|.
CASSKWDTTSSYEQYF
TGTGCCAGTAGTAAGTGGGACACCACCAGCTCCTACGAGCAGTACTTC
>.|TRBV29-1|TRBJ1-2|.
CSARTEGYGYTF
TGCAGCGCCAGGACGGAAGGCTATGGCTACACCTTC
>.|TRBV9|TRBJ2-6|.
CASSPGGRTRFSGANVLTF
TGTGCCAGCAGCCCCGGGGGAAGGACAAGGTTCTCTGGGGCCAACGTCCTGACTTTC
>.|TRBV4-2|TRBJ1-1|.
CASSQPGGVRATEAFF
TGTGCCAGCAGCCAGCCCGGAGGGGTACGGGCCACTGAAGCTTTCTTT
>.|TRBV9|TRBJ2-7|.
CASSTGAGSYEQYF
TGTGCCAGCAGCACCGGAGCTGGATCCTACGAGCAGTACTTC
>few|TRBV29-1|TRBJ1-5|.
CSVGGSNQPQHF
TGCAGCGTTGGAGGGAGCAATCAGCCCCAGCATTTT
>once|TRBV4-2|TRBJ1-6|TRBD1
CASSQDGTGLFPLHF
TGTGCCAGCAGCCAAGATGGGACAGGCCTTTTCCCCCTCCACTTT
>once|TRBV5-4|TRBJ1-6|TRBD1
CASSLRDRGNSPLHF
TGTGCCAGCAGCCTCCGGGACAGGGGCAATTCACCCCTCCACTTT
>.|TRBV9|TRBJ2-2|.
CASNVVGTGELFF
TGTGCCAGTAACGTAGTGGGAACCGGGGAGCTGTTTTTT
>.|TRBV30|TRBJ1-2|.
CAWSVLKGSYGYTF
TGTGCCTGGAGTGTACTGAAAGGGTCCTATGGCTACACCTTC
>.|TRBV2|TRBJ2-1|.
CASSPTRGSYNEQFF
TGTGCCAGCAGTCCCACTAGGGGCTCCTACAATGAGCAGTTCTTC
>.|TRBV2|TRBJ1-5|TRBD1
CASSARGQRPQHF
TGTGCCAGCAGTGCCAGGGGGCAGCGGCCCCAGCATTTT
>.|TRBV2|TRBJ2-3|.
CASLSTDTQYF
TGTGCCAGCCTCAGCACAGATACGCAGTATTTT
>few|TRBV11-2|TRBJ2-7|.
CASSLGGRPHEQYF
TGTGCCAGCAGCTTAGGTGGCAGACCCCACGAGCAGTACTTC
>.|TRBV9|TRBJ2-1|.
CASSVLGQGSYNEQFF
TGTGCCAGCAGCGTTTTAGGGCAAGGCTCCTACAATGAGCAGTTCTTC
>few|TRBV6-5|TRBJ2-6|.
CASSYPESGANVLTF
TGTGCCAGCAGTTACCCCGAGTCTGGGGCCAACGTCCTGACTTTC
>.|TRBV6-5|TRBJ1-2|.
CASTLRGGVGYTF
TGTGCCAGCACTCTCCGGGGAGGGGTTGGCTACACCTTC
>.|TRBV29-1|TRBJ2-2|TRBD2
CSVRGAGDQTNTGELFF
TGCAGCGTCCGGGGAGCGGGGGACCAAACGAACACCGGGGAGCTGTTTTTT
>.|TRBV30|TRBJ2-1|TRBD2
CAWKRGGSYNEQFF
TGTGCCTGGAAGCGGGGGGGGAGCTACAATGAGCAGTTCTTC